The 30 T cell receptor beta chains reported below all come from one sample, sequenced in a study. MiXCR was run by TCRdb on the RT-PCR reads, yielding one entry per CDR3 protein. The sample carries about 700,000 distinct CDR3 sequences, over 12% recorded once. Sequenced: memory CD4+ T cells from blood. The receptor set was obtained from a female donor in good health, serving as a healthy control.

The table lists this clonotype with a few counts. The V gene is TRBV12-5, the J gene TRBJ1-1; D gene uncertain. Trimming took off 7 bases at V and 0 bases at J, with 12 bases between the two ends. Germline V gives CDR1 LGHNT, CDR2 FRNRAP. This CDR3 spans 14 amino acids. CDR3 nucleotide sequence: TGTGCTAGTGCCCCGGGGAACGTGAACACTGAAGCTTTCTTT. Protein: CASAPGNVNTEAFF.

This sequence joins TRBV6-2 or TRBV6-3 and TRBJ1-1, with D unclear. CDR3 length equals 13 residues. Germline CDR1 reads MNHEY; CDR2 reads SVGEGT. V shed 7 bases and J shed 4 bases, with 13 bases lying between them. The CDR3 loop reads CASTSYVGTEAFF. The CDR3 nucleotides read TGTGCCAGCACAAGCTACGTGGGCACTGAAGCTTTCTTT.

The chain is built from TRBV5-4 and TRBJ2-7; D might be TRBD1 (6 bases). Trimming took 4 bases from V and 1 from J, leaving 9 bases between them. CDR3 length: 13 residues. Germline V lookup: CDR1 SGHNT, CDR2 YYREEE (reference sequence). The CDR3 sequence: CASSKQGSYEQYF. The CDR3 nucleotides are TGTGCCAGCAGCAAACAGGGTTCCTACGAGCAGTACTTC.

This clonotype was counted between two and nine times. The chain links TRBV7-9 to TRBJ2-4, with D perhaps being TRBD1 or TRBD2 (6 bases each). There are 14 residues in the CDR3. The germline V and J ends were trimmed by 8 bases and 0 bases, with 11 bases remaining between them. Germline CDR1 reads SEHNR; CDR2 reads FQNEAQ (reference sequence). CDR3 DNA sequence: TGTGCCAGCCAACAGGGACTAGCCAAAAACATTCAGTACTTC. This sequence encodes CASQQGLAKNIQYF.

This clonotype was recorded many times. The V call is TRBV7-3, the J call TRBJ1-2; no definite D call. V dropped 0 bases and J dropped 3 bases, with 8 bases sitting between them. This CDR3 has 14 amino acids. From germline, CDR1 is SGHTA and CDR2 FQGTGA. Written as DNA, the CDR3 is TGTGCCAGCAGCTTAACGGGGTCAGACTATGGCTACACCTTC. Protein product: CASSLTGSDYGYTF. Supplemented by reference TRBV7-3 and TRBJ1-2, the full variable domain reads GAGVSQTPSNKVTEKGKYVELRCDPISGHTALYWYRQSLGQGPEFLIYFQGTGAADDSGLPNDRFFAVRPEGSVSTLKIQRTERGDSAVYLCASSLTGSDYGYTFGSGTRLTVV.

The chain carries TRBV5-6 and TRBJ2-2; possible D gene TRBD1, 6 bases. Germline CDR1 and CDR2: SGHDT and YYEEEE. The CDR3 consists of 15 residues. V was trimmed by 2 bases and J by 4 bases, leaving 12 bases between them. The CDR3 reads CASSFGTLSTGELFF. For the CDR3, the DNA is TGTGCCAGCAGCTTTGGGACACTTTCCACCGGGGAGCTGTTTTTT.

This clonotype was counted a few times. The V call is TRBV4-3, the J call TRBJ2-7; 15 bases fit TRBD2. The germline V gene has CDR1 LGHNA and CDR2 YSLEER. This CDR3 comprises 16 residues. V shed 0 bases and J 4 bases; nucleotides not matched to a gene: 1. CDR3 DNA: TGCGCCAGCAGCCAAGAGGGGACTAGCGGGAGGTACGAGCAGTACTTC. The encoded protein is CASSQEGTSGRYEQYF.

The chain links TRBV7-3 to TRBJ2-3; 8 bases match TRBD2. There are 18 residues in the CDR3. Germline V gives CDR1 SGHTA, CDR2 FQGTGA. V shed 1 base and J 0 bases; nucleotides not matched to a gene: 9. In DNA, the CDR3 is TGTGCCAGCAGCTTAATGGCTAGCGGGCAAACTAGCACAGATACGCAGTATTTT. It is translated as CASSLMASGQTSTDTQYF.

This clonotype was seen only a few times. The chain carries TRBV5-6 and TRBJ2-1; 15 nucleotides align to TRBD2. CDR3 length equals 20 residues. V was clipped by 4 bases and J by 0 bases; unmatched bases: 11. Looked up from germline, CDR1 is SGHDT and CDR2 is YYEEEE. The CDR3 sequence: CASSITGTSGRPTSYNEQFF. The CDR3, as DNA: TGTGCCAGCAGCATCACCGGGACTAGCGGGAGGCCGACCTCCTACAATGAGCAGTTCTTC.

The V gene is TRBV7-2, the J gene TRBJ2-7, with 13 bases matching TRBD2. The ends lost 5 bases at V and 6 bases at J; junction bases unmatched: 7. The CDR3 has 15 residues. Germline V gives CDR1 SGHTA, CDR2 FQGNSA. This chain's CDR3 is CASSPPGLAGIEQYF. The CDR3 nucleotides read TGTGCCAGCAGCCCCCCGGGACTAGCGGGAATCGAGCAGTACTTC.

The CDR3 DNA sequence: TGTGCCAGCAGCTTCGGCGGGGGAGGGGTCAATGAGCAGTTCTTC. It codes for CASSFGGGGVNEQFF. The chain joins TRBV11-3 to TRBJ2-1, with 7 bases aligning to TRBD2. The germline gives CDR1 SGHNT, CDR2 YENEEA. This CDR3 spans 15 amino acids. V lost 3 bases, J lost 6 bases, and 8 bases stayed unmatched.

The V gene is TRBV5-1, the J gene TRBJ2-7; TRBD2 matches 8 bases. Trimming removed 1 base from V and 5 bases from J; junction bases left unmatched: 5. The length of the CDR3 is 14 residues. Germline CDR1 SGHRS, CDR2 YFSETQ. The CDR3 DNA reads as TGCGCCAGCAGCTTGATCGCGGGAGGAGACGAGCAGTACTTC. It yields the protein CASSLIAGGDEQYF.

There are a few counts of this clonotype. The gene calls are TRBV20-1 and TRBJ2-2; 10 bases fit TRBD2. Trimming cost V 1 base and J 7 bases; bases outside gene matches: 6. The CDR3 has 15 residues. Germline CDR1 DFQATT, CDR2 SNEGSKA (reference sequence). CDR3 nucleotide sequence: TGCAGTGCTAGAGCCCTAGCGGGAGCGGACGGGGAGCTGTTTTTT. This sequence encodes CSARALAGADGELFF.

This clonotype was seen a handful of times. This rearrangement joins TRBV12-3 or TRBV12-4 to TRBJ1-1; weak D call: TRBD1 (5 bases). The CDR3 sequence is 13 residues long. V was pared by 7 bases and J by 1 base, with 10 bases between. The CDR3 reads CASTLGANTEAFF. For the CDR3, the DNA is TGTGCCAGCACCCTCGGGGCGAACACTGAAGCTTTCTTT.

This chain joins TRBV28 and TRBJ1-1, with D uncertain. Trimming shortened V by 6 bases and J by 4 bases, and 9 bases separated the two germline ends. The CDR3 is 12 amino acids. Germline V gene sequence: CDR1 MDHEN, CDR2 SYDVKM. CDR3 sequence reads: CASSIPATEAFF. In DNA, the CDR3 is TGTGCCAGCAGCATCCCGGCCACTGAAGCTTTCTTT.

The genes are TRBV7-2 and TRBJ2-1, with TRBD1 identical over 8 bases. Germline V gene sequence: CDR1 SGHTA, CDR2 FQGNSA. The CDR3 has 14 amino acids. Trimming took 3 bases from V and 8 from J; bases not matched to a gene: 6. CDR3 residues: CASSLRQGIDEQFF. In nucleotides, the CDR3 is TGTGCCAGCAGCTTGCGACAGGGGATCGATGAGCAGTTCTTC.

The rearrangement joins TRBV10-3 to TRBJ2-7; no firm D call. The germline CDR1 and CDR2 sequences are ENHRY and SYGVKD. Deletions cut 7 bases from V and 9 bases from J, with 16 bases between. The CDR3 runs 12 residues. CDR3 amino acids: CAINDAGDGQYF. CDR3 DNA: TGTGCCATCAATGACGCAGGAGATGGGCAGTACTTC.

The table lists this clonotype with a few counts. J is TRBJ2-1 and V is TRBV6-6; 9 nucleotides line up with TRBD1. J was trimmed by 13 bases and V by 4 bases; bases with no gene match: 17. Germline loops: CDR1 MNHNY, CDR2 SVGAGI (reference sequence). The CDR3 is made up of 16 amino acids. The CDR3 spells CASSSNNRDRVWNQFF. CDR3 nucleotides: TGTGCCAGCAGTTCGAACAACCGGGACAGGGTCTGGAACCAGTTCTTC.

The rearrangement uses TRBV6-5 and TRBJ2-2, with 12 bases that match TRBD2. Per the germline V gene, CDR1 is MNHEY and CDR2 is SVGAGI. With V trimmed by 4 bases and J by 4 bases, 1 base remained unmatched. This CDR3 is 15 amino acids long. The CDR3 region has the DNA TGTGCCAGCAGTTCACTAGCGGGAGGCACCGGGGAGCTGTTTTTT. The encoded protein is CASSSLAGGTGELFF.

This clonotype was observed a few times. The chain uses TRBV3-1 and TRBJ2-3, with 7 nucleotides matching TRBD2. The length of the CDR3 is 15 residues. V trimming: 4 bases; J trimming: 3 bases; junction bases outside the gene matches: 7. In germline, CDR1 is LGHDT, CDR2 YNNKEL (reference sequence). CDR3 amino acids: CASSPLGGGTDTQYF. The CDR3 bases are TGTGCCAGCAGCCCACTTGGGGGGGGGACAGATACGCAGTATTTT.

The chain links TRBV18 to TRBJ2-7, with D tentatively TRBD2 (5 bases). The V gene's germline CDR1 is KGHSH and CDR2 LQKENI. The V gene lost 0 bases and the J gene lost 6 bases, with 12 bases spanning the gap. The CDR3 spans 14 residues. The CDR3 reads CASSPPGRGLEQYF. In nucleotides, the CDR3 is TGTGCCAGCTCACCACCGGGCCGAGGGCTCGAGCAGTACTTC.

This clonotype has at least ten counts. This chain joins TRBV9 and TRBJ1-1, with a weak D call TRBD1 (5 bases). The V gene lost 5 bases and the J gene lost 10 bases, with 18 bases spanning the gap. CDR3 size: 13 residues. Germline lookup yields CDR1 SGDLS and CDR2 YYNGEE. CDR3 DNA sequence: TGTGCCAGCAGTTTGGGACTTTACGACGGAGCTTTCTTT. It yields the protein CASSLGLYDGAFF.

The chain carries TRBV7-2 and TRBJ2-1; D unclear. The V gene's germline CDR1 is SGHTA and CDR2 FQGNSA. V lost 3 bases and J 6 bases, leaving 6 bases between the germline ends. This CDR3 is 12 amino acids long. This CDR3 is CASSFNGNEQFF. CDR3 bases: TGTGCCAGCAGCTTCAACGGCAATGAGCAGTTCTTC.

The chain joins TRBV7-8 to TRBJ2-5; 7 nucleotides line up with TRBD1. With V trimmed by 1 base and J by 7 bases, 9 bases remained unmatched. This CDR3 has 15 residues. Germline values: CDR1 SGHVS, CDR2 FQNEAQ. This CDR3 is CASSLGQGSLGTQYF. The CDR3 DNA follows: TGTGCCAGCAGCTTAGGACAGGGCTCTCTTGGGACCCAGTACTTC.

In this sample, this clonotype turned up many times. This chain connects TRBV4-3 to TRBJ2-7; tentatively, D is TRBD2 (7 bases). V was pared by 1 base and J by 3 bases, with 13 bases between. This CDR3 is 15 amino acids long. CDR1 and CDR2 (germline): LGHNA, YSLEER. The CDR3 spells CASSQGVGGVYEQYF. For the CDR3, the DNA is TGCGCCAGCAGCCAAGGGGTAGGGGGGGTCTACGAGCAGTACTTC.

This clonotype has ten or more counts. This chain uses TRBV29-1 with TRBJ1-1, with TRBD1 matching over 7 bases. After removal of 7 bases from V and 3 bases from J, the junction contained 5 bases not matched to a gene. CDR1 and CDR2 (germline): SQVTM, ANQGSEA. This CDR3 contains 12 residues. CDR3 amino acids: CSAIRGDTEAFF. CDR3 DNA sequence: TGCAGCGCCATCAGGGGGGACACTGAAGCTTTCTTT.

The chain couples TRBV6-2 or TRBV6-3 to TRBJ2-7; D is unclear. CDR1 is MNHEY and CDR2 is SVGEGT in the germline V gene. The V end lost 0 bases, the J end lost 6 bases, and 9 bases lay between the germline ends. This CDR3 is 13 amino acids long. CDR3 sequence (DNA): TGTGCCAGCAGTTACTCTGGTGAGCGCGAGCAGTACTTC. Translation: CASSYSGEREQYF.

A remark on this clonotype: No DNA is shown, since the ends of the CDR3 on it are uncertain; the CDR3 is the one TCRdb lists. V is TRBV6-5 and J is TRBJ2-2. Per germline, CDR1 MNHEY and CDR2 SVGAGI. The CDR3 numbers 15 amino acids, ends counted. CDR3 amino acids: CASSSSFANTGELFF.

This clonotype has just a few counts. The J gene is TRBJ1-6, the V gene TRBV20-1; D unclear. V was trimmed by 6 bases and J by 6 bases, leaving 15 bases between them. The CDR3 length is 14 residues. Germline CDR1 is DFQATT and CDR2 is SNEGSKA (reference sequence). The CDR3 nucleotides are TGCAGTGCCCGGCCTCTGGGTACTAATTCACCCCTCCACTTT. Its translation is CSARPLGTNSPLHF.

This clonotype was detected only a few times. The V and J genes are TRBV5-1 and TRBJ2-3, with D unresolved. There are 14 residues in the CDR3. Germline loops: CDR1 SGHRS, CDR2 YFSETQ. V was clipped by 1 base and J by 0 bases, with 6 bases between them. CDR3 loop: CASSLQSSTDTQYF. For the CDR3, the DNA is TGCGCCAGCAGCTTGCAGTCTAGCACAGATACGCAGTATTTT.